The 4 T cell receptor beta chains presented below share a single source sample, sequenced in a study of cytomegalovirus exposure and HLA in healthy donors (dated by TCRdb to 2016 to 2017). The library was produced with the immunoSEQ multiplex PCR assay. For the multiplex PCR, a mixture combining 60 forward primers for TCR Vbeta segments and 13 reverse primers for TCR Jbeta segments was used. The immuneACCESS repertoire file appears here via TCRdb, limited to in-frame rearrangements. These files lack a portion of the clones; in checked studies, under half of the deficit traces to unresolved V genes, and the cause of the others is not known. The sample includes approximately 92,000 clones, with over 70% observed a single time. The top ten hold approximately 1.1% of the sample. Sequencing input: PBMCs. The receptors come from a girl aged 2-10 years in good health and CMV-seropositive.

V usage is TRBV5-1 and J usage is TRBJ2-5; TRBD1 aligns across 12 bases. This CDR3 comprises 23 residues. From germline, CDR1 is SGHRS and CDR2 YFSETQ. The junction had 28 bases not matched to a gene; V was cut back by 3 bases and J by 4 bases. The CDR3 DNA reads as TGCGCCAGCAGCTCGAGGGACGGGACAGGGGGCTCAGCGGCGGGAGGGCCAACAGAGACCCAGTACTTC. Translated, it gives CASSSRDGTGGSAAGGPTETQYF.

The genes are TRBV30 and TRBJ1-1; D ambiguous. V shed 0 bases and J shed 6 bases, with 8 bases lying between them. Germline V gene lookup returns CDR1 GTSNPN and CDR2 SVGIG (reference sequence). The CDR3 totals 12 residues. CDR3: CAWSVLSPEAFF. CDR3 DNA sequence: TGTGCCTGGAGTGTACTTTCCCCTGAAGCTTTCTTT. Based on the CDR3 plus reference TRBV30 and TRBJ1-1, the full variable domain is SQTIHQWPATLVQPVGSPLSLECTVEGTSNPNLYWYRQAAGRGLQLLFYSVGIGQISSEVPQNLSASRPQDRQFILSSKKLLLSDSGFYLCAWSVLSPEAFFGQGTRLTVV.

The chain has TRBV19 and TRBJ1-5; 7 bases line up with TRBD1. The ends lost 2 bases at V and 7 bases at J; junction bases unmatched: 8. CDR3 size: 15 residues. Germline assignment: CDR1 LNHDA and CDR2 SQIVND (reference sequence). CDR3 amino acids: CASSINRGFEQPQHF. The CDR3 DNA follows: TGTGCCAGTAGTATAAACAGGGGTTTTGAACAGCCCCAGCATTTT.

The rearrangement joins TRBV4-1 to TRBJ2-7, with TRBD1 identical over 10 bases. This CDR3 is 18 amino acids long. V dropped 3 bases and J dropped 6; count of bases not matched to a gene: 17. From germline, CDR1 is MGHRA and CDR2 YSYEKL. CDR3 residues: CASSHLRLGDRGSGEQYF. The CDR3 DNA reads as TGCGCCAGCAGCCACCTACGATTAGGGGACAGGGGTAGTGGCGAGCAGTACTTC.